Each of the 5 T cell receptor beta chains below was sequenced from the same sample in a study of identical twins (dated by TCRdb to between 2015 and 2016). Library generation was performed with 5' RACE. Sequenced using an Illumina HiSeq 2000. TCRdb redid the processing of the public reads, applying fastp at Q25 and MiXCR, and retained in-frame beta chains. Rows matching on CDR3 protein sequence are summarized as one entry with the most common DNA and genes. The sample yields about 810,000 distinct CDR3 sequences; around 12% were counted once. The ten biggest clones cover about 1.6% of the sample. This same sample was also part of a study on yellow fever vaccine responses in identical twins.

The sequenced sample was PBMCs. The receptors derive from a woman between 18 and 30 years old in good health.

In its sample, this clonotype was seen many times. CDR3 sequence: CAIGTLGTEAFF. Here the CDR3 DNA reads TGTGCCATAGGGACACTGGGCACTGAAGCTTTCTTT. The chain joins TRBV10-3 to TRBJ1-1, with D maybe TRBD1 (6 bases). With 9 bases removed from V and 4 bases from J, the gap between germline ends came to 12 bases. This CDR3 region has 12 residues. The V gene's germline CDR1 is ENHRY and CDR2 SYGVKD.

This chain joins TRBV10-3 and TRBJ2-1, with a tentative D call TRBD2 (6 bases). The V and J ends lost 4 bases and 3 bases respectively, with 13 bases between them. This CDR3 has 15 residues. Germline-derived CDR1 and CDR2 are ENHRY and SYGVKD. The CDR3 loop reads CAISGRDLNYNEQFF. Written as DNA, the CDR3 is TGTGCCATCAGTGGCCGGGACTTGAACTACAATGAGCAGTTCTTC.

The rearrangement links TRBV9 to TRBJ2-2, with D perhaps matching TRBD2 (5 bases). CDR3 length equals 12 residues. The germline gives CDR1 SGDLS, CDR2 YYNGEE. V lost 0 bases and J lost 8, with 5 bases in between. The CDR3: CASSVERGELFF. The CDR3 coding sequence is TGTGCCAGCAGCGTAGAGCGGGGGGAGCTGTTTTTT.

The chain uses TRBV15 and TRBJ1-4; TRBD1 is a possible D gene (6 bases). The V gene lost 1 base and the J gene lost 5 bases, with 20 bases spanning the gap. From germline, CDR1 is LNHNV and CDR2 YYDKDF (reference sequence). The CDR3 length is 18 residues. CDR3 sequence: CATSRGGVGRGQNEKLFF. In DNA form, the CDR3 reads TGTGCCACCAGCAGAGGCGGGGTAGGGCGGGGACAAAATGAAAAACTGTTTTTT.

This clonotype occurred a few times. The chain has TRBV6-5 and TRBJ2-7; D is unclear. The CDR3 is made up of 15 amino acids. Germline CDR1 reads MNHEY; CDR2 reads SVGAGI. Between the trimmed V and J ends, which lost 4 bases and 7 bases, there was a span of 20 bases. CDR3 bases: TGTGCCAGCAGTTCACAACCATTCGGAAATGGGGAGCAGTACGTC. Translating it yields CASSSQPFGNGEQYV.